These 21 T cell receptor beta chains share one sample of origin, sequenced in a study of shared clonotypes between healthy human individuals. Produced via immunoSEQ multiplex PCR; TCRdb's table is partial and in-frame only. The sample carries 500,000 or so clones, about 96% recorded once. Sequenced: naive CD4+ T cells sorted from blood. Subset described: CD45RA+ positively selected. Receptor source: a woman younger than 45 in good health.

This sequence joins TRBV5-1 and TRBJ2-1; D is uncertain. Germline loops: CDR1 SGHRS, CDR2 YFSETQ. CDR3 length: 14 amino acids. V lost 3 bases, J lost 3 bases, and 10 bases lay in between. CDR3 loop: CASSSDGNYNEQFF. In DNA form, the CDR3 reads TGCGCCAGCAGCTCAGACGGAAACTACAATGAGCAGTTCTTC. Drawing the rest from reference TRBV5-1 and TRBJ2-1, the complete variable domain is KAGVTQTPRYLIKTRGQQVTLSCSPISGHRSVSWYQQTPGQGLQFLFEYFSETQRNKGNFPGRFSGRQFSNSRSEMNVSTLELGDSALYLCASSSDGNYNEQFFGPGTRLTVL.

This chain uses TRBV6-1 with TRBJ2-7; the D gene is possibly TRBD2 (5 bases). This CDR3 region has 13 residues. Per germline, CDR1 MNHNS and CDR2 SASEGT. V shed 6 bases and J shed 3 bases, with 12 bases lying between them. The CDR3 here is CASSREALYEQYF. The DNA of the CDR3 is TGTGCCAGCAGCCGGGAAGCCCTCTACGAGCAGTACTTC.

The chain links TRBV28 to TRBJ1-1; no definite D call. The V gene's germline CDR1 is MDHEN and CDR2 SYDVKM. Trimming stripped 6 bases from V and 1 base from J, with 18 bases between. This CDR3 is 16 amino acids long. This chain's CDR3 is CASRVPAGSGNTEAFF. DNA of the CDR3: TGTGCCAGCAGAGTACCCGCCGGGTCCGGGAACACTGAAGCTTTCTTT.

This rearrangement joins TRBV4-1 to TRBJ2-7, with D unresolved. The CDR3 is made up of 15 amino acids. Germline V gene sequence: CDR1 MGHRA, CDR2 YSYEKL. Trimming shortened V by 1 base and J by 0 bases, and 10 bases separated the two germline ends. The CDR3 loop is CASSQVPGSSYEQYF. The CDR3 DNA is TGCGCCAGCAGCCAAGTACCAGGCAGCTCCTACGAGCAGTACTTC.

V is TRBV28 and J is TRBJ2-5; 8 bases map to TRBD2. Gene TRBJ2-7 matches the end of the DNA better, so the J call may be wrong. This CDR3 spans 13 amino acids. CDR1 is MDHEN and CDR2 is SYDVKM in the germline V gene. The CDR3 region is CASSLAGGNEQYF. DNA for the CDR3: TGTGCCAGCAGTTTAGCGGGAGGTAACGAGCAGTACTTC.

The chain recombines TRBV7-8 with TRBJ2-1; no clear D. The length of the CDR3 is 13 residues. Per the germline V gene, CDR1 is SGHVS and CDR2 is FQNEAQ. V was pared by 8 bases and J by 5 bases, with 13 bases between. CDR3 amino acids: CASSLSVHNEQFF. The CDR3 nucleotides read TGTGCCAGCTCCCTTAGTGTACACAATGAGCAGTTCTTC.

CDR3 sequence (DNA): TGCGCCAGCGCTGGTACGGAAGACTATGGCTACACCTTC. It yields the protein CASAGTEDYGYTF. This chain joins TRBV10-2 and TRBJ1-2; D ambiguous. V dropped 8 bases and J dropped 3 bases, with 13 bases sitting between them. CDR3 length: 13 residues. Germline CDR1 WSHSY, CDR2 SAAADI.

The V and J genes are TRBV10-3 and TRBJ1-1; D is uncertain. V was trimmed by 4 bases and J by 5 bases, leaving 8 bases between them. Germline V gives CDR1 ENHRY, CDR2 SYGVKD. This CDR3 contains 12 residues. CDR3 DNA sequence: TGTGCCATCAGTGCGGCGGGAACTGAAGCTTTCTTT. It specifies CAISAAGTEAFF.

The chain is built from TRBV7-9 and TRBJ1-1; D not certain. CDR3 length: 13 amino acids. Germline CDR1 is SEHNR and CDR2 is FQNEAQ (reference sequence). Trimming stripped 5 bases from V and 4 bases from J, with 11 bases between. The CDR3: CASSPGRVTEAFF. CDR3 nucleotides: TGTGCCAGCAGCCCCGGGAGGGTCACTGAAGCTTTCTTT.

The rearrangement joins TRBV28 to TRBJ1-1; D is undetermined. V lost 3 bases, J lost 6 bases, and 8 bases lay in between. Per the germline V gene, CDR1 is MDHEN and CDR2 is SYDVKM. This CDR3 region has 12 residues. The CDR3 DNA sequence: TGTGCCAGCAGTTTTAGCCTACCTGAAGCTTTCTTT. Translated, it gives CASSFSLPEAFF.

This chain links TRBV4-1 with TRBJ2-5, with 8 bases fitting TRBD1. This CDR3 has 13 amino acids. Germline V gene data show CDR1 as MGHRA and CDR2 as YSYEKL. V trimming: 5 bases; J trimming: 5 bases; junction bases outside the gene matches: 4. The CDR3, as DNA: TGCGCCAGCAGCTCGACAGGGGTCGAGACCCAGTACTTC. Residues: CASSSTGVETQYF.

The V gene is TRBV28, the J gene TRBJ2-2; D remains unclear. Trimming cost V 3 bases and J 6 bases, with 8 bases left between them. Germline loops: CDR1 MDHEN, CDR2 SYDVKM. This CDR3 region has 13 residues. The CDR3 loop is CASSFSVPGELFF. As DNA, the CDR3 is TGTGCCAGCAGTTTCTCCGTGCCCGGGGAGCTGTTTTTT.

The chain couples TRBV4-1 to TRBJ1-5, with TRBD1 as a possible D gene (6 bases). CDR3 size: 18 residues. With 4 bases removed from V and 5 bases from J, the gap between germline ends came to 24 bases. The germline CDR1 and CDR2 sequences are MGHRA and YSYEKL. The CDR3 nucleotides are TGCGCCAGCAGCCGGGTAGGTCCGATAAACAGGGATGATCAGCCCCAGCATTTT. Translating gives CASSRVGPINRDDQPQHF.

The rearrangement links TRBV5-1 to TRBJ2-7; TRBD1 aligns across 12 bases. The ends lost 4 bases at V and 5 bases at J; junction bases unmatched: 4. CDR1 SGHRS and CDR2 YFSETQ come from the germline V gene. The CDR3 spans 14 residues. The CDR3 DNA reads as TGCGCCAGCAGCCTCGGGACAGGGGGCAACGAGCAGTACTTC. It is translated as CASSLGTGGNEQYF. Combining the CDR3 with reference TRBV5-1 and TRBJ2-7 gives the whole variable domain KAGVTQTPRYLIKTRGQQVTLSCSPISGHRSVSWYQQTPGQGLQFLFEYFSETQRNKGNFPGRFSGRQFSNSRSEMNVSTLELGDSALYLCASSLGTGGNEQYFGPGTRLTVT.

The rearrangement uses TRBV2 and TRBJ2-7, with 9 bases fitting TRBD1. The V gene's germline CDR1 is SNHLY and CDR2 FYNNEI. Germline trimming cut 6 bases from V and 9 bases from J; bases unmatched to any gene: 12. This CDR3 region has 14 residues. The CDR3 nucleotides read TGTGCCAGCAGAAGGTCCGGGACAGGGATATCGCAGTACTTC. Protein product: CASRRSGTGISQYF.

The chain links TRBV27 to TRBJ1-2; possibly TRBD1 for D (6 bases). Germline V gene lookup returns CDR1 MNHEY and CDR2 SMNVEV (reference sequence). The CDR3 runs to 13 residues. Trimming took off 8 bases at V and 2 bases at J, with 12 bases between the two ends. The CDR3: CASRTAGNYGYTF. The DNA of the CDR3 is TGTGCCAGCCGGACAGCGGGGAACTATGGCTACACCTTC.

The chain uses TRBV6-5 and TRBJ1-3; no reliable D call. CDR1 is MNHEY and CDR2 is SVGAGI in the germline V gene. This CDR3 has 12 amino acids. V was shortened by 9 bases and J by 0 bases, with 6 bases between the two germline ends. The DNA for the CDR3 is TGTGCCAGTCGTAGCTCTGGAAACACCATATATTTT. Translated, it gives CASRSSGNTIYF.

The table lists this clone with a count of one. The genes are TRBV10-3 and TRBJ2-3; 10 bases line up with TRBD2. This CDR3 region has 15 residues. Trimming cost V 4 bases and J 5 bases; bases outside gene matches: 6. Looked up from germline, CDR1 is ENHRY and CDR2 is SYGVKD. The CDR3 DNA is TGTGCCATCAGTGTTCTAGCGGGAGTGGTAGATACGCAGTATTTT. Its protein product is CAISVLAGVVDTQYF.

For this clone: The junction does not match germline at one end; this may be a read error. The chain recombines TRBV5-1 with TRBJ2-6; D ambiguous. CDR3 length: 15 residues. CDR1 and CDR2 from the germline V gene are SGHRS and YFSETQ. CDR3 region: CASGFRSSGANVLTF. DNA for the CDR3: TGCGCCAGCGGCTTTAGGTCCTCTGGGGCCAACGTCCTGACTTTC.

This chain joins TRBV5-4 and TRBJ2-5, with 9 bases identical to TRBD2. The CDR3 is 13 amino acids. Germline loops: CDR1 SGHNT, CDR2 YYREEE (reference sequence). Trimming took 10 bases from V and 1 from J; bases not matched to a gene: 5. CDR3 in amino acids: CAWTSDTQETQYF. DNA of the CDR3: TGTGCCTGGACTAGCGACACCCAAGAGACCCAGTACTTC. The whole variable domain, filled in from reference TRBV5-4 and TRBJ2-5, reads ETGVTQSPTHLIKTRGQQVTLRCSSQSGHNTVSWYQQALGQGPQFIFQYYREEENGRGNFPPRFSGLQFPNYSSELNVNALELDDSALYLCAWTSDTQETQYFGPGTRLLVL.

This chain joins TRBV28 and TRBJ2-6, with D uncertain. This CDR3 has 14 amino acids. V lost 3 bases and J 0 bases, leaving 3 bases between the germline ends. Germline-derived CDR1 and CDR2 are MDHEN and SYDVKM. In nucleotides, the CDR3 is TGTGCCAGCAGTTTGGCCTCTGGGGCCAACGTCCTGACTTTC. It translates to CASSLASGANVLTF. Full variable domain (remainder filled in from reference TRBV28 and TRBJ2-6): DVKVTQSSRYLVKRTGEKVFLECVQDMDHENMFWYRQDPGLGLRLIYFSYDVKMKEKGDIPEGYSVSREKKERFSLILESASTNQTSMYLCASSLASGANVLTFGAGSRLTVL.